Each of the 3 T cell receptor beta chains below was sequenced from the same sample in a study of blood T cell repertoires in COVID-19. Here immunoSEQ multiplex PCR was the method, and the copy in TCRdb shows in-frame clones only, minus some. The sample consists of 70,000 to 95,000 clones, around nine tenths of them appearing once. Sequences were obtained from peripheral blood. These receptors originate from a man aged 45-65 years with acute or convalescent COVID-19.

This clone was observed a few times. The genes are TRBV7-3 and TRBJ1-2; 8 bases align to TRBD1. Trimming cost V 1 base and J 14 bases; bases outside gene matches: 12. Germline V lookup: CDR1 SGHTA, CDR2 FQGTGA. The CDR3 is 14 residues long. CDR3 sequence (DNA): TGTGCCAGCAGCTTAAGCGAGACAGGGGCCCGCAGGACCTTC. Its protein product is CASSLSETGARRTF.

This sequence joins TRBV12-3 or TRBV12-4 and TRBJ1-2; D not certain. This CDR3 contains 12 residues. V was pared by 1 base and J by 6 bases, with 6 bases between. The CDR3 DNA is TGTGCCAGCAGTTTAGGGCATAATGGCTACACCTTC. This sequence encodes CASSLGHNGYTF.

V is TRBV5-1 and J is TRBJ2-5; D ambiguous. The length of the CDR3 is 15 residues. Germline V CDR1 and CDR2: SGHRS, YFSETQ. V was trimmed by 1 base and J by 3 bases, leaving 13 bases between them. The CDR3 nucleotides read TGCGCCAGCAGCTTGAGGTTGGCGGAAAAAGAGACCCAGTACTTC. Encoded protein: CASSLRLAEKETQYF.